One and the same sample provided the 10 T cell receptor beta chains below, sequenced in a study of STAT5B mutations in CD4+ large granular lymphocyte leukemia. TCRdb's copy holds only in-frame clones and misses some; the assay was immunoSEQ multiplex PCR. The sample consists of fewer than 45,000 clones, about four fifths of them appearing once. The specimen sequenced was CD4+ T cells from blood buffy coats. The receptors come from a human donor in good health.

The chain recombines TRBV6-5 with TRBJ2-7; D is uncertain. The V gene's germline CDR1 is MNHEY and CDR2 SVGAGI. This CDR3 region has 14 residues. V was trimmed by 2 bases and J by 4 bases, leaving 12 bases between them. This CDR3 reads CASSYGENGYEQYF. CDR3 bases: TGTGCCAGCAGTTACGGAGAGAACGGTTACGAGCAGTACTTC.

The chain joins TRBV5-4 to TRBJ2-5; 8 bases are shared with TRBD2. V lost 0 bases and J lost 4; bases outside the gene matches: 5. The germline CDR1 and CDR2 sequences are SGHNT and YYREEE (reference sequence). The CDR3 is made up of 15 amino acids. Written as DNA, the CDR3 is TGTGCCAGCAGCTTGGGGTCCGGGGGGGCAGAGACCCAGTACTTC. It encodes CASSLGSGGAETQYF.

In the case of this clone: One end of the junction varies from germline; a read error may be responsible. The chain joins TRBV5-4 to TRBJ1-1, with D unresolved. Looked up from germline, CDR1 is SGHNT and CDR2 is YYREEE (reference sequence). This CDR3 has 14 amino acids. The CDR3 coding sequence is TGCGCCAGCAGCCAAGATTCCGGGGACACTGAAGCTTTCTTT. Its translation: CASSQDSGDTEAFF.

The rearrangement uses TRBV30 and TRBJ1-1; D perhaps matches TRBD1 (5 bases). Per germline, CDR1 GTSNPN and CDR2 SVGIG (reference sequence). The CDR3 is 17 residues long. V was shortened by 8 bases and J by 6 bases, with 31 bases between the two germline ends. As DNA, the CDR3 is TGTGCCCTGGACTCGGAGGCACAGGCGGGAGGAACCGCTGAAGCTTTCTTT. Translated, it gives CALDSEAQAGGTAEAFF.

V and J are TRBV30 and TRBJ2-7; D uncertain. The V gene's germline CDR1 is GTSNPN and CDR2 SVGIG (reference sequence). The CDR3 sequence is 12 residues long. Between the trimmed V and J ends, which lost 2 bases and 2 bases, there was a span of 7 bases. CDR3 region: CAWSQSPYEQYF. The CDR3 nucleotides are TGTGCCTGGAGTCAAAGCCCCTACGAGCAGTACTTC.

J is TRBJ2-2 and V is TRBV4-3; D remains ambiguous. The CDR3 runs to 16 residues. CDR1 and CDR2 (germline): LGHNA, YSLEER. The ends were cut back, 2 bases at V and 2 bases at J, with 12 bases in the middle. CDR3 in amino acids: CASSQFVGLNTGELFF. Written as DNA, the CDR3 is TGCGCCAGCAGCCAATTCGTTGGGTTAAACACCGGGGAGCTGTTTTTT.

The chain has TRBV7-2 and TRBJ2-3; perhaps TRBD2 as D (6 bases). Germline loops: CDR1 SGHTA, CDR2 FQGNSA. CDR3 length: 17 amino acids. V was shortened by 3 bases and J by 5 bases, with 21 bases between the two germline ends. DNA for the CDR3: TGTGCCAGCAGCTTCGTCGGCGGGGTTGCGGTGGTAGATACGCAGTATTTT. As protein: CASSFVGGVAVVDTQYF.

V and J are TRBV30 and TRBJ2-3; unclear D gene. The V end was cut by 1 base, the J end by 2 bases, with 13 bases between. The CDR3 loop spans 15 amino acids. The germline V gene has CDR1 GTSNPN and CDR2 SVGIG (reference sequence). The CDR3: CAWSEIPGITDTQYF. The CDR3 DNA follows: TGTGCCTGGAGTGAGATTCCTGGGATCACAGATACGCAGTATTTT.

The chain joins TRBV25-1 to TRBJ2-5; D may match TRBD1 or TRBD2 (5 bases each). Trimming left V 4 bases short and J 1 base short, with 10 bases between. Germline lookup yields CDR1 MGHDK and CDR2 SYGVNS. This CDR3 has 14 amino acids. CDR3 protein: CASSVPGSQETQYF. The CDR3 DNA is TGTGCCAGCAGTGTACCAGGGAGCCAAGAGACCCAGTACTTC.

The CDR3 spells CASDRANTEAFF. DNA of the CDR3: TGTGCCAGTGACAGGGCCAACACTGAAGCTTTCTTT. The rearrangement uses TRBV28 and TRBJ1-1; TRBD1 aligns across 7 bases. There are 12 residues in the CDR3. Per germline, CDR1 MDHEN and CDR2 SYDVKM. Germline trimming cut 9 bases from V and 2 bases from J; bases unmatched to any gene: 3. Using reference TRBV28 and TRBJ1-1 for the parts outside the CDR3, the full variable domain is DVKVTQSSRYLVKRTGEKVFLECVQDMDHENMFWYRQDPGLGLRLIYFSYDVKMKEKGDIPEGYSVSREKKERFSLILESASTNQTSMYLCASDRANTEAFFGQGTRLTVV.